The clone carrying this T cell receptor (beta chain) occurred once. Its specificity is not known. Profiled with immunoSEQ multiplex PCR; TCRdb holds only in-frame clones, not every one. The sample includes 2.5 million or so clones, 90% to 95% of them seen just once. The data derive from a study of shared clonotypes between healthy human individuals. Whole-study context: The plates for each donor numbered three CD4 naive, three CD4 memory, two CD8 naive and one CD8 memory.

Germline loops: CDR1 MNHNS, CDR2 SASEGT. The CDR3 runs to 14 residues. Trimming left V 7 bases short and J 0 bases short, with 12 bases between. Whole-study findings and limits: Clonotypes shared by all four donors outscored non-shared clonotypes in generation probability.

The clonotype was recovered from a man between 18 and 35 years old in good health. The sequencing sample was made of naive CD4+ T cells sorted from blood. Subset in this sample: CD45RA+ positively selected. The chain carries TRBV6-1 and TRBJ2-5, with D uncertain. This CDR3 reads CASNTHIDQETQYF. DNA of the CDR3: TGTGCCAGCAATACCCACATCGACCAAGAGACCCAGTACTTC.